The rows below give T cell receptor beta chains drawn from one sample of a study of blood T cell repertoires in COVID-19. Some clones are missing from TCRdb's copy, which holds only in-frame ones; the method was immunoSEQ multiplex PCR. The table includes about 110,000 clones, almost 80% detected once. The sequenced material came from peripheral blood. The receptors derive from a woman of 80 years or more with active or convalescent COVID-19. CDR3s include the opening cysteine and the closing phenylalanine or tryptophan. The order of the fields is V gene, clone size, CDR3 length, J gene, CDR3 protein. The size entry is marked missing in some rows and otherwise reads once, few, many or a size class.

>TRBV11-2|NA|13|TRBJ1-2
CASSPGTAYGYTF
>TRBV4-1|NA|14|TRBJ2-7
CASSQLADTYEQYF
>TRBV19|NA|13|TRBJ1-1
CASRIVPNTEAFF
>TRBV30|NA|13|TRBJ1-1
CAWTLLGQGSAFF
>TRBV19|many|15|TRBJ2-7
CASSIALAGLYEQYF
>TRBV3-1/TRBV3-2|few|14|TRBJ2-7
CASSQGLEPYEQYF
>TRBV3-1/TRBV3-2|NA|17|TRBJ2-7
CASSQAVGRGGGYEQYF
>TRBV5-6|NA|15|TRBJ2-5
CASSSGLGLLETQYF
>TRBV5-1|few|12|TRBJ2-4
CASSLGEDIQYF
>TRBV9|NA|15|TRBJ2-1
CASSVGTSGDNEQFF
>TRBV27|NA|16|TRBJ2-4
CASSVSGGYAKNIQYF
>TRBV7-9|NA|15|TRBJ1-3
CASSTNRDSGNTIYF
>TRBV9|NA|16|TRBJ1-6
CASSAEAYPYNSPLHF
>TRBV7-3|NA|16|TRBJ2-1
CASSYSGRSDYNEQFF
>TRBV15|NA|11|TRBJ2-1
CATNQGGEQFF
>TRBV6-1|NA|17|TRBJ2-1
CASSELAGGATYNEQFF
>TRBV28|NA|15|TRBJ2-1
CASSPTGKYLHEQFF
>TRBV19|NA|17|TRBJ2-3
CASRTLNRGPLSDTQYF
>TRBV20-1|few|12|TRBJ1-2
CSASGQDYGYTF
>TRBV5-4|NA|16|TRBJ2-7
CATAPGMDRGGHEQYF
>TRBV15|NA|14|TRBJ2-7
CATSRGTGGYEQYF
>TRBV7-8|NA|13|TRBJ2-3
CATQGYGTDTQYF
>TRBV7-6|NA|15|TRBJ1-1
CASSPTPRGLAEAFF
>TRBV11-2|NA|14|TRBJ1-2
CASSQPLAGRGYTF
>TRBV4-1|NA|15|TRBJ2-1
CASSQVAGGMDEQFF
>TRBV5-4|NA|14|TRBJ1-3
CASSHGGSGNTIYF
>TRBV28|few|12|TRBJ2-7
CASSFRQDEQYF
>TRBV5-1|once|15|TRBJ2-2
CASTRGQGVGWELFF
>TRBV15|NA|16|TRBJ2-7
CATSRPAGTDLDEQYF
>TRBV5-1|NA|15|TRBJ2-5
CASSLGGQTQETQYF
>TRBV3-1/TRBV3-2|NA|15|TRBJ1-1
CASSPRQGLNTEAFF
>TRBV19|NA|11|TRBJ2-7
CASSDRVRPYF
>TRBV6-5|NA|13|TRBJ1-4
CASRRTGGEKLFF
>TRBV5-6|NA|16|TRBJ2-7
CATERRGGRAYYEQYF
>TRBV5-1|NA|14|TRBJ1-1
CASSVTGVNTEAFF